This T cell receptor (beta chain) was identified in a study of blood T cell repertoires in COVID-19. Study-level information: The United States, Italy and Spain provided the acute and convalescent COVID-19 samples. Sample material is recorded as cDNA or gDNA derived from T cells, B-cell-depleted T cells, or PBMCs.

During active infection, Seattle patients enrolled and were then monitored through disease. In the authors' methods: Reference gene primer amplification in the assay estimated nucleated cell counts. Data came from immunoSEQ multiplex PCR; TCRdb stores just in-frame clones and leaves some out. The V and J calls and clone size were taken over from that table, and D and trimming were inferred from the DNA. Seen here are about 370,000 clones, roughly 90% observed once, and the top ten hold less than 3.5%. This CDR3 is 16 amino acids long. Trimming stripped 3 bases from V and 4 bases from J, with 18 bases between. Germline CDR1 KGHSH, CDR2 LQKENI.

This receptor was taken from a woman between 25 and 40 years old with COVID-19, enrolled during active disease. The rearrangement links TRBV18 to TRBJ1-1; the D gene is possibly TRBD1 (6 bases). Sample: peripheral blood. The CDR3 bases are TGTGCCAGCTCACCTATGCGGGGGGCAGAGGTCACTGAAGCTTTCTTT. It translates to CASSPMRGAEVTEAFF. The full variable domain, with the rest looked up from reference TRBV18 and TRBJ1-1, is NAGVMQNPRHLVRRRGQEARLRCSPMKGHSHVYWYRQLPEEGLKFMVYLQKENIIDESGMPKERFSAEFPKEGPSILRIQQVVRGDSAAYFCASSPMRGAEVTEAFFGQGTRLTVV.